This T cell receptor (beta chain) was found in a study of blood T cell repertoires in COVID-19. About the study: COVID-19 samples, acute and convalescent, were from the United States, Italy and Spain. T cells, B-cell-depleted T cells, or PBMCs supplied cDNA or gDNA.

As originally analysed: Amplification of reference gene primers provided the estimated nucleated cell counts. Repertoires were generated with immunoSEQ multiplex PCR, while TCRdb's copy carries only in-frame clones and drops some. V and J calls and clone size are copied from that table; D and trimming were computed from the DNA. The repertoire has 250,000 to 300,000 clones, roughly 91% of them found once; the top ten carry about 4.2%. V lost 6 bases to trimming and J lost 4 bases, with 22 bases between them. Germline V gene sequence: CDR1 SGDLS, CDR2 YYNGEE. The CDR3 has 16 amino acids. The source material was peripheral blood. V usage is TRBV9 and J usage is TRBJ1-1; D uncertain. This TCR was sampled from a middle-aged man with acute or convalescent COVID-19. Here the CDR3 DNA reads TGTGCCAGCAAACCCGGAGGCCTCCCTTGGGGCACTGAAGCTTTCTTT. Its translation: CASKPGGLPWGTEAFF. The variable domain in full, with the rest retrieved from reference TRBV9 and TRBJ1-1, is DSGVTQTPKHLITATGQRVTLRCSPRSGDLSVYWYQQSLDQGLQFLIQYYNGEERAKGNILERFSAQQFPDLHSELNLSSLELGDSALYFCASKPGGLPWGTEAFFGQGTRLTVV.